Listed below are T cell receptor beta chains from one sample, sequenced in a study of T-cell reconstitution after alpha-beta-depleted transplantation in children. TCRdb fed the PCR reads into MiXCR, producing one record per CDR3 protein. Of about 340,000 distinct CDR3 sequences listed, about an eighth are singletons. Here the sequenced sample was PBMCs, taken from the stem cell graft. These receptors were obtained from a human donor who donated a stem cell graft to a child with Fanconi anemia. The CDR3 runs from the conserved cysteine through the conserved F or W. The D gene is left open where the match is weak. Part of the rows lack a size; the others show once, few, many or a class for expanded clones.

d_call clone_size j_call v_call cdr3_aa cdr3_nt
TRBD1 - TRBJ2-1 TRBV7-8 CASSNTGAGYNEQFF TGTGCCAGCAGCAATACAGGGGCCGGATACAATGAGCAGTTCTTC
- many TRBJ2-1 TRBV6-5 CASSYSDSSYNEQFF TGTGCCAGCAGTTACTCGGATAGCTCCTACAATGAGCAGTTCTTC
- many TRBJ2-5 TRBV6-5 CASSYGPSVQETQYF TGTGCCAGCAGTTACGGTCCTAGCGTGCAAGAGACCCAGTACTTC
- many TRBJ1-1 TRBV7-9 CASSPMGGAGHTEAFF TGTGCCAGCAGCCCAATGGGGGGCGCAGGGCACACTGAAGCTTTCTTT
- - TRBJ2-5 TRBV6-1 CASSEALGQETQYF TGTGCCAGCAGTGAAGCGCTGGGGCAAGAGACCCAGTACTTC
- many TRBJ1-1 TRBV6-6 CAACWGTEAFF TGTGCCGCATGCTGGGGGACTGAAGCTTTCTTT
TRBD2 - TRBJ2-1 TRBV10-2 CASSHSGIMYNEQFF TGCGCCAGCAGCCACAGCGGGATAATGTACAATGAGCAGTTCTTC
TRBD2 many TRBJ2-3 TRBV27 CASSFRLAGTQGTQYF TGTGCCAGCAGTTTCCGACTAGCGGGGACGCAGGGTACGCAGTATTTT
- few TRBJ1-3 TRBV20-1 CSAEDVSGNTIYF TGCAGTGCTGAGGACGTCTCTGGAAACACCATATATTTT
- many TRBJ2-1 TRBV10-3 CAISDRRDTYNEQFF TGTGCCATCAGTGACCGTCGGGACACTTACAATGAGCAGTTCTTC
TRBD1 few TRBJ1-6 TRBV4-3 CASSQRTGSPLHF TGCGCCAGCAGCCAAAGGACAGGGTCACCCCTCCACTTT
- few TRBJ1-2 TRBV6-1 CASKRGLNYGYTF TGTGCCTCAAAAAGGGGATTGAACTATGGCTACACCTTC
- few TRBJ2-7 TRBV20-1 CSARDGVWGEQYF TGCAGTGCTAGAGATGGGGTTTGGGGCGAGCAGTACTTC
- few TRBJ2-3 TRBV7-7 CASSLTSRADTQYF TGTGCCAGCAGCTTAACTAGCAGAGCAGATACGCAGTATTTT
- - TRBJ1-6 TRBV4-3 CASSQDEGLRSPLHF TGCGCCAGCAGCCAAGATGAAGGGTTGCGGTCACCCCTCCACTTT
TRBD2 many TRBJ2-3 TRBV28 CASSPMGTSGGASSGTDTQYF TGTGCCAGCAGTCCTATGGGGACTAGCGGGGGGGCCTCGTCAGGCACAGATACGCAGTATTTT
- many TRBJ2-1 TRBV12-3/TRBV12-4 CASSLQGRSSEQFF TGTGCCAGCAGTTTACAGGGTCGGTCCTCCGAGCAGTTCTTC
TRBD1 - TRBJ2-2 TRBV25-1 CASSEIGTGRAGELFF TGTGCCAGCAGTGAAATCGGGACAGGTCGGGCCGGGGAGCTGTTTTTT
- many TRBJ1-1 TRBV9 CASSVGAGSTEAFF TGTGCCAGCAGCGTAGGAGCGGGGAGCACTGAAGCTTTCTTT
TRBD1 many TRBJ1-2 TRBV27 CASSPLYSDRVLDGYTF TGTGCCAGCAGCCCATTATATTCGGACAGGGTGTTGGATGGCTACACCTTC
TRBD1 many TRBJ2-2 TRBV5-1 CASTRTGMDAGELFF TGCGCCAGCACTAGGACAGGGATGGACGCCGGGGAGCTGTTTTTT
- few TRBJ2-5 TRBV5-1 CASSLEQVSLRETQYF TGCGCCAGCAGCTTAGAACAGGTCTCTTTAAGGGAGACCCAGTACTTC
TRBD1 - TRBJ2-2 TRBV12-3/TRBV12-4 CASSPKGQGAPGELFF TGTGCCAGCAGCCCCAAAGGACAGGGGGCTCCCGGGGAGCTGTTTTTT
TRBD2 few TRBJ2-3 TRBV10-2 CASLTSGGLADTQYF TGCGCCAGCCTCACTAGCGGGGGGCTGGCAGATACGCAGTATTTT
- - TRBJ1-4 TRBV4-2 CASSLRAVSEKLFF TGTGCCAGCAGCCTGCGAGCAGTAAGTGAAAAACTGTTTTTT
TRBD2 - TRBJ2-1 TRBV12-3/TRBV12-4 CASSLGTSGGVGQFF TGTGCCAGCAGTTTAGGGACTAGCGGGGGGGTCGGGCAGTTCTTC
TRBD1 many TRBJ2-1 TRBV7-3 CASSLRDRYEQFF TGTGCCAGCAGCTTAAGGGACAGATATGAGCAGTTCTTC